The 30 T cell receptor beta chains given below trace back to one sample, sequenced in a study of cytomegalovirus exposure and HLA in healthy donors. Only in-frame clones appear in the TCRdb table, and some are missing; sequencing was by immunoSEQ multiplex PCR. The table has about 130,000 clones, approximately 89% seen once. The sample was PBMCs. The origin of the receptors is a woman younger than 35 in good health and CMV-seronegative.

J is TRBJ2-3 and V is TRBV27; the D gene is possibly TRBD1 (5 bases). The length of the CDR3 is 14 residues. CDR1 is MNHEY, CDR2 SMNVEV, per germline (reference sequence). V was cut by 8 bases and J by 0 bases, with 12 bases left in between. The CDR3 DNA follows: TGTGCCAGCCGTAGGGGCACTAGCACAGATACGCAGTATTTT. This codes for CASRRGTSTDTQYF.

This chain links TRBV30 with TRBJ1-4; 7 bases are a match to TRBD1. The CDR3 covers 15 residues. In germline, CDR1 is GTSNPN, CDR2 SVGIG (reference sequence). V lost 1 base and J lost 7; bases outside the gene matches: 9. CDR3 nucleotides: TGTGCCTGGAGTGATAACAGGGGAAAGAGTGAAAAACTGTTTTTT. Protein product: CAWSDNRGKSEKLFF.

The V call is TRBV29-1, the J call TRBJ1-5; 8 positions agree with TRBD1. Germline values: CDR1 SQVTM, CDR2 ANQGSEA. The CDR3 runs to 14 residues. V was clipped by 5 bases and J by 6 bases; unmatched bases: 9. The CDR3 region is CSVYAGGAGQPQHF. The DNA for the CDR3 is TGCAGCGTTTACGCAGGGGGCGCAGGTCAGCCCCAGCATTTT.

The chain carries TRBV19 and TRBJ1-5; 10 nucleotides line up with TRBD1. Germline-derived CDR1 and CDR2 are LNHDA and SQIVND (reference sequence). The CDR3 contains 13 residues. The V and J ends lost 6 bases and 7 bases, in that order; junction bases with no gene match: 3. Here the CDR3 reads CASSGTGEQPQHF. CDR3 bases: TGTGCCAGTAGCGGGACAGGGGAACAGCCCCAGCATTTT. The whole variable domain, remainder taken from reference TRBV19 and TRBJ1-5, is DGGITQSPKYLFRKEGQNVTLSCEQNLNHDAMYWYRQDPGQGLRLIYYSQIVNDFQKGDIAEGYSVSREKKESFPLTVTSAQKNPTAFYLCASSGTGEQPQHFGDGTRLSIL.

The gene calls are TRBV25-1 and TRBJ1-3; 8 bases align to TRBD1. Germline values: CDR1 MGHDK, CDR2 SYGVNS. The CDR3 is made up of 14 amino acids. With V trimmed by 6 bases and J by 2 bases, 3 bases remained unmatched. CDR3 in amino acids: CASSGQGAGNTIYF. The DNA of the CDR3 is TGTGCCAGCAGCGGACAGGGAGCTGGAAACACCATATATTTT.

This rearrangement joins TRBV28 to TRBJ2-6, with a tentative D call TRBD1 (5 bases). CDR3 length equals 17 residues. The V end lost 3 bases, the J end lost 0 bases, and 12 bases lay between the germline ends. Germline-derived CDR1 and CDR2 are MDHEN and SYDVKM. The chain's CDR3 is CASSFVGVVSGANVLTF. The CDR3 coding sequence is TGTGCCAGCAGTTTTGTAGGGGTCGTCTCTGGGGCCAACGTCCTGACTTTC.

The chain combines TRBV7-9 with TRBJ2-3, with D possibly TRBD2 on 6 matching bases. Looked up from germline, CDR1 is SEHNR and CDR2 is FQNEAQ (reference sequence). The CDR3 consists of 14 residues. V was shortened by 5 bases and J by 6 bases, with 15 bases between the two germline ends. The CDR3 DNA is TGTGCCAGCAGCCCCGGACTACCTGCGGATACGCAGTATTTT. It codes for CASSPGLPADTQYF. The whole variable domain, filled in from reference TRBV7-9 and TRBJ2-3, reads DTGVSQNPRHKITKRGQNVTFRCDPISEHNRLYWYRQTLGQGPEFLTYFQNEAQLEKSRLLSDRFSAERPKGSFSTLEIQRTEQGDSAMYLCASSPGLPADTQYFGPGTRLTVL.

The J gene is TRBJ1-1, the V gene TRBV6-6; D unresolved. The CDR3 extends over 14 amino acids. Trimming took 0 bases from V and 1 from J, leaving 6 bases between them. Germline V gives CDR1 MNHNY, CDR2 SVGAGI (reference sequence). The CDR3 protein is CASSYSAGNTEAFF. The CDR3 nucleotides read TGTGCCAGCAGTTACTCAGCGGGGAACACTGAAGCTTTCTTT.

The rearrangement uses TRBV28 and TRBJ2-7; D possibly corresponds to TRBD2 (5 bases). Germline V CDR1 and CDR2: MDHEN, SYDVKM. The CDR3 is made up of 14 amino acids. V was cut by 8 bases and J by 5 bases, with 19 bases left in between. The CDR3 here is CASSELSGKDEQYV. DNA of the CDR3: TGTGCCAGCTCAGAGCTATCGGGAAAAGACGAGCAGTACGTC.

This chain uses TRBV29-1 with TRBJ1-5, with 8 bases matching TRBD1. The CDR3 length is 15 residues. V lost 4 bases and J lost 2; bases outside the gene matches: 7. Per germline, CDR1 SQVTM and CDR2 ANQGSEA. This CDR3 reads CSVAQGAMGNQPQHF. CDR3 bases: TGCAGCGTTGCCCAGGGGGCGATGGGCAATCAGCCCCAGCATTTT.

The chain joins TRBV6-5 to TRBJ1-6, with D hard to call. Germline values: CDR1 MNHEY, CDR2 SVGAGI. The CDR3 length is 15 residues. Trimming took 0 bases from V and 5 from J, leaving 8 bases between them. The CDR3 nucleotides are TGTGCCAGCAGTTACTCGTTCCAGAATAATTCACCCCTCCACTTT. The encoded protein is CASSYSFQNNSPLHF.

V and J are TRBV27 and TRBJ2-7; 10 bases line up with TRBD1. Germline V gene sequence: CDR1 MNHEY, CDR2 SMNVEV (reference sequence). V lost 2 bases to trimming and J lost 2 bases; unmatched junction nucleotides: 3. This CDR3 contains 15 residues. The CDR3 nucleotides read TGTGCCAGCAGTTTAAGCGGGACAGGGGCCTACGAGCAGTACTTC. Its translation is CASSLSGTGAYEQYF.

DNA of the CDR3: TGTGCCAGCAGTTTAGCCAGTCTTAATGAAAAACTGTTTTTT. This gives the protein CASSLASLNEKLFF. The chain has TRBV28 and TRBJ1-4; D unresolved. The germline V gene has CDR1 MDHEN and CDR2 SYDVKM. The CDR3 length is 14 residues. V lost 2 bases and J lost 4, with 8 bases in between.

The chain recombines TRBV6-1 with TRBJ2-5, with unresolved D. This CDR3 region has 12 residues. The ends were cut back, 5 bases at V and 1 base at J, with 5 bases in the middle. Germline CDR1 reads MNHNS; CDR2 reads SASEGT. The chain's CDR3 is CASSSLQETQYF. For the CDR3, the DNA is TGTGCCAGCAGTAGCCTCCAAGAGACCCAGTACTTC.

The chain carries TRBV4-2 and TRBJ2-1; tentative D call: TRBD1 (6 bases). CDR1 is LGHNA, CDR2 YNFKEQ, per germline. The CDR3 runs to 15 residues. Trimming cost V 3 bases and J 2 bases, with 11 bases left between them. The DNA of the CDR3 is TGTGCCAGCAGCCAGGGGGCAGAGACCTACAATGAGCAGTTCTTC. Translation: CASSQGAETYNEQFF.

This rearrangement joins TRBV2 to TRBJ2-1, with D perhaps matching TRBD2 (5 bases). The CDR3 extends over 14 amino acids. Trimming took 3 bases from V and 3 from J, leaving 9 bases between them. Germline values: CDR1 SNHLY, CDR2 FYNNEI. The CDR3 DNA reads TGTGCCAGCAGTGATGGACTCCTCTACAATGAGCAGTTCTTC. This encodes CASSDGLLYNEQFF.

The rearrangement joins TRBV27 to TRBJ1-4, with a tentative D call TRBD1 (6 bases). This CDR3 has 13 residues. V lost 8 bases and J lost 8, with 15 bases in between. CDR1 and CDR2 (germline): MNHEY, SMNVEV (reference sequence). The CDR3 region has the DNA TGTGCCAGCCGAGACAGGTTCTTAGAAAAACTGTTTTTT. Protein product: CASRDRFLEKLFF.

The chain recombines TRBV30 with TRBJ1-1; D remains ambiguous. Trimming left V 3 bases short and J 5 bases short, with 7 bases between. The CDR3 totals 11 residues. CDR1 GTSNPN and CDR2 SVGIG come from the germline V gene (reference sequence). The CDR3 reads CAWRGRTEAFF. CDR3 in DNA: TGTGCCTGGAGGGGGAGGACTGAAGCTTTCTTT. Combining the CDR3 with reference TRBV30 and TRBJ1-1 gives the whole variable domain SQTIHQWPATLVQPVGSPLSLECTVEGTSNPNLYWYRQAAGRGLQLLFYSVGIGQISSEVPQNLSASRPQDRQFILSSKKLLLSDSGFYLCAWRGRTEAFFGQGTRLTVV.

The chain couples TRBV2 to TRBJ2-7, with 7 bases matching TRBD1. The CDR3 is 14 amino acids. Germline CDR1 SNHLY, CDR2 FYNNEI. The junction had 6 bases not matched to a gene; V was cut back by 4 bases and J by 3 bases. This CDR3 reads CASSGDRYNYEQYF. In DNA form, the CDR3 reads TGTGCCAGCAGTGGGGACAGATACAACTACGAGCAGTACTTC.

The chain has TRBV6-6 and TRBJ2-2; 10 bases line up with TRBD1. This CDR3 has 16 residues. Germline trimming cut 6 bases from V and 7 bases from J; bases unmatched to any gene: 11. Germline lookup yields CDR1 MNHNY and CDR2 SVGAGI (reference sequence). The CDR3 region is CASSYPGQGFGGELFF. In DNA, the CDR3 is TGTGCCAGCAGCTATCCGGGACAGGGGTTCGGCGGGGAGCTGTTTTTT.

Comment on this clone: This sample also contains other DNA sequences that code for the same CDR3. The CDR3: CATPGQGNYGYTF. The CDR3 bases are TGTGCCACTCCGGGACAGGGAAACTATGGCTACACCTTC. The V and J genes are TRBV28 and TRBJ1-2; TRBD1 matches 9 bases. CDR1 MDHEN and CDR2 SYDVKM come from the germline V gene. The J segment lost 2 bases and the V segment lost 10 bases, leaving 5 bases of the junction unmatched. The CDR3 consists of 13 residues.

The chain has TRBV5-1 and TRBJ2-1, with 8 bases fitting TRBD2. The V segment lost 0 bases and the J segment 6 bases; nucleotides outside the gene matches: 11. Germline V lookup: CDR1 SGHRS, CDR2 YFSETQ. CDR3 length: 17 amino acids. CDR3 in amino acids: CASSLGSSSGVSNEQFF. CDR3 coding DNA: TGCGCCAGCAGCTTGGGGAGTAGTAGCGGGGTTAGCAATGAGCAGTTCTTC.

V usage is TRBV4-2 and J usage is TRBJ1-1; unclear D gene. This CDR3 region has 11 residues. Germline V gene sequence: CDR1 LGHNA, CDR2 YNFKEQ. The germline V and J ends were trimmed by 8 bases and 7 bases, with 11 bases remaining between them. Written as DNA, the CDR3 is TGTGCCAGCGCGCTGAACGGTGAAGCTTTCTTT. It is translated as CASALNGEAFF.

The chain links TRBV6-1 to TRBJ2-7; D is perhaps TRBD2 (5 bases). Trimming shortened V by 1 base and J by 3 bases, and 10 bases separated the two germline ends. CDR1 and CDR2 from the germline V gene are MNHNS and SASEGT. CDR3 length: 14 residues. CDR3 nucleotides: TGTGCCAGCAGTGAAGGTCCAGAGGGCTACGAGCAGTACTTC. Its translation is CASSEGPEGYEQYF.

The chain recombines TRBV9 with TRBJ2-2, with 13 bases fitting TRBD2. After removal of 0 bases from V and 4 bases from J, the junction contained 3 bases not matched to a gene. CDR1 is SGDLS, CDR2 YYNGEE, per germline. The CDR3 covers 17 residues. CDR3 amino acids: CASSVGLAGGLTGELFF. In DNA form, the CDR3 reads TGTGCCAGCAGCGTAGGACTAGCGGGGGGCCTCACCGGGGAGCTGTTTTTT. The full variable domain, in which reference TRBV9 and TRBJ2-2 provide the parts outside the CDR3, is DSGVTQTPKHLITATGQRVTLRCSPRSGDLSVYWYQQSLDQGLQFLIQYYNGEERAKGNILERFSAQQFPDLHSELNLSSLELGDSALYFCASSVGLAGGLTGELFFGEGSRLTVL.

This rearrangement joins TRBV4-1 to TRBJ1-5, with D possibly TRBD1 on 6 matching bases. This CDR3 region has 16 residues. Germline CDR1 reads MGHRA; CDR2 reads YSYEKL. The V gene lost 0 bases and the J gene lost 0 bases, with 9 bases spanning the gap. This CDR3 reads CASSQDGQFSNQPQHF. The CDR3 region has the DNA TGCGCCAGCAGCCAAGATGGACAGTTTAGCAATCAGCCCCAGCATTTT.

This clone was observed once. This chain connects TRBV7-6 to TRBJ2-7; D perhaps matches TRBD2 (5 bases). CDR3 length: 13 amino acids. V was pared by 0 bases and J by 6 bases, with 9 bases between. Per germline, CDR1 SGHVS and CDR2 FNYEAQ. The CDR3 DNA reads as TGTGCCAGCAGCTTAGCGGGAGTAGGCGAGCAGTACTTC. Protein sequence: CASSLAGVGEQYF.

CDR3 residues: CASSLGEVYGYTF. The CDR3 nucleotides are TGCGCCAGCAGCTTAGGCGAGGTCTATGGCTACACCTTC. The chain is built from TRBV5-1 and TRBJ1-2; D remains unclear. Trimming took 2 bases from V and 4 from J, leaving 9 bases between them. The CDR3 is 13 residues long. Germline assignment: CDR1 SGHRS and CDR2 YFSETQ.

V is TRBV5-8 and J is TRBJ2-7; TRBD2 matches at 7 bases. Germline CDR1 is SGHTS and CDR2 is YDEGEE. The CDR3 covers 12 residues. The V and J ends lost 4 bases and 5 bases, in that order; junction bases with no gene match: 3. The CDR3 reads CASSLAVNEQYF. CDR3 DNA sequence: TGTGCCAGCAGCCTAGCGGTTAACGAGCAGTACTTC.

This chain connects TRBV4-3 to TRBJ2-3; possible D gene TRBD2, 6 bases. V was trimmed by 0 bases and J by 6 bases, leaving 34 bases between them. CDR1 LGHNA and CDR2 YSLEER come from the germline V gene. The CDR3 length is 22 residues. CDR3 in amino acids: CASSQEPTLGTSSVGRGDTQYF. For the CDR3, the DNA is TGCGCCAGCAGCCAAGAACCTACGCTCGGAACCTCTAGCGTAGGCCGGGGGGATACGCAGTATTTT.